Listed here are 32 T cell receptor beta chains from one sample, sequenced in a study of CD8 T cells in ankylosing spondylitis. TCRdb independently ran MiXCR on the 5' RACE reads; one entry per CDR3 protein. The top ten hold 4% to 5.5% of the sample, which has 200,000 to 300,000 distinct CDR3 sequences, over 7% seen once. Sequencing was done on a sample of blood, either unsorted or a sorted T cell fraction (not recorded which). These receptors all come from a female donor with ankylosing spondylitis or in good health (not recorded which).

This clonotype appeared many times. This sequence joins TRBV29-1 and TRBJ2-5; D is uncertain. With 6 bases removed from V and 5 bases from J, the gap between germline ends came to 19 bases. Germline V CDR1 and CDR2: SQVTM, ANQGSEA. The CDR3 sequence is 14 residues long. This chain's CDR3 is CSVAYRSRAETQYF. Here the CDR3 DNA reads TGCAGCGTCGCCTACCGGAGCAGAGCGGAGACCCAGTACTTC.

The chain employs TRBV6-2 or TRBV6-3 and TRBJ2-1; D might be TRBD2 (5 bases). The germline V and J ends were trimmed by 4 bases and 10 bases, with 11 bases remaining between them. CDR1 is MNHEY and CDR2 is SVGEGT in the germline V gene. The CDR3 covers 12 residues. CDR3 coding DNA: TGTGCCAGCAGTTTAAGGACTGTCGAGCAGTTCTTC. Its protein product is CASSLRTVEQFF.

This clonotype was picked up many times. The chain is built from TRBV20-1 and TRBJ2-7; possibly TRBD2 for D (6 bases). CDR1 DFQATT and CDR2 SNEGSKA come from the germline V gene (reference sequence). The CDR3 spans 15 residues. V dropped 0 bases and J dropped 5 bases, with 17 bases sitting between them. The CDR3 nucleotides are TGCAGTGCTAGAGATCTTCAGGAGGCTAGCGACGAGCAGTACTTC. Its protein product is CSARDLQEASDEQYF.

This clonotype turned up a few times. The chain recombines TRBV30 with TRBJ2-3; 7 bases agree with TRBD2. Germline V gives CDR1 GTSNPN, CDR2 SVGIG (reference sequence). The CDR3 has 14 residues. V shed 2 bases, J shed 5 bases, and the junction held 7 bases outside the gene matches. CDR3: CAWSKGVAGDTQYF. CDR3 in DNA: TGTGCCTGGAGTAAAGGGGTAGCGGGAGATACGCAGTATTTT. Full variable domain (outside the CDR3, taken from reference TRBV30 and TRBJ2-3): SQTIHQWPATLVQPVGSPLSLECTVEGTSNPNLYWYRQAAGRGLQLLFYSVGIGQISSEVPQNLSASRPQDRQFILSSKKLLLSDSGFYLCAWSKGVAGDTQYFGPGTRLTVL.

This clonotype was counted many times. The chain has TRBV20-1 and TRBJ2-1, with 8 bases identical to TRBD2. Germline CDR1 and CDR2: DFQATT and SNEGSKA (reference sequence). This CDR3 is 14 amino acids long. With V trimmed by 4 bases and J by 8 bases, 10 bases remained unmatched. CDR3 bases: TGCAGTGCTAAACCGCCAGCGGGAGTAGATGAGCAGTTCTTC. Its protein is CSAKPPAGVDEQFF.

This clonotype occurred many times. The V and J genes are TRBV6-5 and TRBJ1-5; the D is unclear. The ends were cut back, 1 base at V and 4 bases at J, with 11 bases in the middle. This CDR3 is 15 amino acids long. Germline CDR1 MNHEY, CDR2 SVGAGI. CDR3 amino acids: CASSYYEGGNQPQHF. The CDR3 nucleotides read TGTGCCAGCAGTTACTATGAGGGCGGGAATCAGCCCCAGCATTTT.

This clonotype was observed a few times. The gene calls are TRBV7-9 and TRBJ2-3; weak D call: TRBD1 (6 bases). Germline V gene data show CDR1 as SEHNR and CDR2 as FQNEAQ (reference sequence). V gave up 1 base and J gave up 4 bases, with 9 bases separating them. The CDR3 totals 14 residues. The CDR3 loop reads CASSLDRAADTQYF. The CDR3 DNA is TGTGCCAGCAGCTTAGACAGGGCTGCAGATACGCAGTATTTT.

The V call is TRBV2, the J call TRBJ1-3, with 8 bases fitting TRBD1. This CDR3 contains 15 residues. Germline CDR1 and CDR2: SNHLY and FYNNEI. V shed 7 bases, J shed 1 base, and the junction held 6 bases outside the gene matches. The CDR3 coding sequence is TGTGCCAGCATAGACAGGGGATTTTCTGGAAACACCATATATTTT. It specifies CASIDRGFSGNTIYF.

This clonotype was observed a few times. The genes are TRBV7-2 and TRBJ2-3; D call uncertain. Germline V gives CDR1 SGHTA, CDR2 FQGNSA. This CDR3 contains 14 residues. Deletions cut 5 bases from V and 4 bases from J, with 13 bases between. The CDR3 region has the DNA TGTGCCAGCAGCCGTTCGGCGGTCGCAGATACGCAGTATTTT. It is translated as CASSRSAVADTQYF.

This clonotype was seen many times. The rearrangement links TRBV7-8 to TRBJ2-1; TRBD2 matches 12 bases. The CDR3 covers 18 residues. V shed 3 bases, J shed 4 bases, and the junction held 10 bases outside the gene matches. Looked up from germline, CDR1 is SGHVS and CDR2 is FQNEAQ. The CDR3 sequence: CASSFGTSGPVGYNEQFF. The CDR3 DNA reads as TGTGCCAGCAGCTTCGGGACTAGCGGGCCCGTGGGATACAATGAGCAGTTCTTC. The full variable domain, in which reference TRBV7-8 and TRBJ2-1 provide the parts outside the CDR3, is GAGVSQSPRYKVAKRGQDVALRCDPISGHVSLFWYQQALGQGPEFLTYFQNEAQLDKSGLPSDRFFAERPEGSVSTLKIQRTQQEDSAVYLCASSFGTSGPVGYNEQFFGPGTRLTVL.

This clonotype was recorded many times. CDR3 DNA sequence: TGTGCCAGCAGTCCTGCACAGGGTGGGGGAGAAGACAAAAACATTCAGTACTTC. Translated: CASSPAQGGGEDKNIQYF. This chain joins TRBV6-1 and TRBJ2-4; weak D call: TRBD1 (6 bases). The CDR3 runs 18 residues. Germline CDR1 MNHNS, CDR2 SASEGT. The V and J ends lost 5 bases and 3 bases respectively, with 23 bases between them.

The chain carries TRBV7-3 and TRBJ2-7; TRBD1 matches 9 bases. Per germline, CDR1 SGHTA and CDR2 FQGTGA. V lost 2 bases and J lost 2; bases outside the gene matches: 10. The CDR3 is 17 residues long. The CDR3 region has the DNA TGTGCCAGCAGCTTAGGGCCCCCGGGACAGGGTCCCTACGAGCAGTACTTC. It codes for CASSLGPPGQGPYEQYF.

The table lists this clonotype with many counts. V gene TRBV12-3 or TRBV12-4 combines with J gene TRBJ2-2; 11 bases fit TRBD1. V lost 4 bases and J lost 7; bases outside the gene matches: 5. There are 15 residues in the CDR3. CDR3 loop: CASSSGQGAGGELFF. In DNA, the CDR3 is TGTGCCAGCAGTTCCGGACAGGGGGCTGGCGGGGAGCTGTTTTTT.

This clonotype was seen ten or more times. The chain links TRBV7-9 to TRBJ2-1, with D maybe TRBD2 (5 bases). V lost 5 bases, J lost 7 bases, and 12 bases lay in between. Per the germline V gene, CDR1 is SEHNR and CDR2 is FQNEAQ (reference sequence). The CDR3 consists of 13 residues. The CDR3 DNA sequence: TGTGCCAGCAGCCCCGATAGCGTGAATGAGCAGTTCTTC. As protein: CASSPDSVNEQFF.

Ten or more counts support this clonotype. The rearrangement uses TRBV7-6 and TRBJ2-1; 12 bases are a match to TRBD2. The CDR3 is 17 residues long. Germline values: CDR1 SGHVS, CDR2 FNYEAQ. The trim removed 1 base at V and 7 bases at J, leaving 8 bases unmatched. The CDR3 spells CASSLDLAGGFRNEQFF. In nucleotides, the CDR3 is TGTGCCAGCAGCTTAGATCTAGCGGGAGGGTTTAGGAATGAGCAGTTCTTC.

The chain carries TRBV6-2 or TRBV6-3 and TRBJ2-5; 8 bases are shared with TRBD1. The CDR3 spans 15 residues. From germline, CDR1 is MNHEY and CDR2 SVGEGT. The trim removed 6 bases at V and 3 bases at J, leaving 9 bases unmatched. Here the CDR3 reads CASSPTRGLEETQYF. CDR3 DNA: TGTGCCAGCAGCCCTACCAGGGGGCTGGAAGAGACCCAGTACTTC.

The chain links TRBV7-9 to TRBJ1-2; TRBD1 matches 7 bases. V shed 3 bases, J shed 4 bases, and the junction held 2 bases outside the gene matches. From germline, CDR1 is SEHNR and CDR2 FQNEAQ (reference sequence). The CDR3 runs 13 residues. CDR3 nucleotide sequence: TGTGCCAGCAGCTTGGACAGGCTCTATGGCTACACCTTC. Translated, it gives CASSLDRLYGYTF.

J is TRBJ2-7 and V is TRBV5-5; tentatively, D is TRBD2 (6 bases). Per the germline V gene, CDR1 is SGHKS and CDR2 is YYEKEE (reference sequence). The V end lost 4 bases, the J end lost 1 base, and 18 bases lay between the germline ends. This CDR3 comprises 16 residues. The CDR3 loop reads CASSRPPGLTSYEQYF. As DNA, the CDR3 is TGTGCCAGCAGCAGGCCCCCGGGACTGACATCCTACGAGCAGTACTTC.

This clonotype was observed many times. The gene calls are TRBV20-1 and TRBJ2-7, with 7 positions matching TRBD2. There are 16 residues in the CDR3. V shed 0 bases and J 0 bases; nucleotides not matched to a gene: 8. Per the germline V gene, CDR1 is DFQATT and CDR2 is SNEGSKA (reference sequence). CDR3 sequence: CSARDFSGPLSYEQYF. As DNA, the CDR3 is TGCAGTGCTAGAGATTTTAGCGGGCCCCTCTCCTACGAGCAGTACTTC.

This clonotype was detected ten times or more. The chain has TRBV5-1 and TRBJ2-1; 7 bases align to TRBD1. The germline V gene has CDR1 SGHRS and CDR2 YFSETQ. V lost 7 bases, J lost 4 bases, and 14 bases stayed unmatched. CDR3 length: 16 residues. Here the CDR3 reads CASRGEPGQFYNEQFF. The CDR3 DNA reads as TGCGCCAGCCGGGGCGAACCGGGACAGTTTTACAATGAGCAGTTCTTC.

This clonotype has a count of ten or more. This chain links TRBV5-1 with TRBJ2-4; TRBD1 might be the D (6 bases). V lost 3 bases and J 6 bases, leaving 16 bases between the germline ends. The germline CDR1 and CDR2 sequences are SGHRS and YFSETQ. This CDR3 spans 15 amino acids. The CDR3 DNA reads TGCGCCAGCAGCTCTAACAGGGACCTGGGAAACATTCAGTACTTC. Residues: CASSSNRDLGNIQYF.

This clonotype came up a few times. The rearrangement links TRBV7-2 to TRBJ2-6; no clear D. The CDR3 covers 16 residues. The germline V gene encodes CDR1 SGHTA and CDR2 FQGNSA. V dropped 1 base and J dropped 0 bases, with 7 bases sitting between them. Here the CDR3 reads CASSLDRSSGANVLTF. The CDR3 nucleotides read TGTGCCAGCAGCTTAGATAGGAGCTCTGGGGCCAACGTCCTGACTTTC. Looking up the rest from reference TRBV7-2 and TRBJ2-6 gives the full variable domain: GAGVSQSPSNKVTEKGKDVELRCDPISGHTALYWYRQSLGQGLEFLIYFQGNSAPDKSGLPSDRFSAERTGGSVSTLTIQRTQQEDSAVYLCASSLDRSSGANVLTFGAGSRLTVL.

This clonotype occurred many times. The chain couples TRBV5-1 to TRBJ2-3, with D tentatively TRBD2 (6 bases). V lost 5 bases, J lost 3 bases, and 16 bases lay in between. This CDR3 is 15 amino acids long. Germline loops: CDR1 SGHRS, CDR2 YFSETQ. This chain's CDR3 is CASSSVARGTDTQYF. For the CDR3, the DNA is TGCGCCAGCAGTTCCGTGGCCCGGGGGACAGATACGCAGTATTTT.

This clonotype was counted ten times or more. The chain employs TRBV20-1 and TRBJ1-4; D may be TRBD1 (5 bases). V lost 6 bases and J lost 7, with 12 bases in between. Looked up from germline, CDR1 is DFQATT and CDR2 is SNEGSKA (reference sequence). The CDR3 totals 12 residues. CDR3 sequence: CSASGQGEKLFF. CDR3 DNA: TGCAGTGCCTCGGGGCAGGGTGAAAAACTGTTTTTT.

There are a few counts of this clonotype. The V and J genes are TRBV7-6 and TRBJ1-5; TRBD1 might be the D (6 bases). There are 17 residues in the CDR3. Trimming took off 0 bases at V and 4 bases at J, with 16 bases between the two ends. Germline V gene sequence: CDR1 SGHVS, CDR2 FNYEAQ. CDR3 in amino acids: CASSLAPTGAPNQPQHF. For the CDR3, the DNA is TGTGCCAGCAGCTTAGCGCCCACGGGGGCCCCGAATCAGCCCCAGCATTTT.

J is TRBJ1-2 and V is TRBV5-5; D uncertain. The V gene lost 0 bases and the J gene lost 7 bases, with 7 bases spanning the gap. CDR1 is SGHKS, CDR2 YYEKEE, per germline (reference sequence). The CDR3 extends over 12 amino acids. CDR3 sequence reads: CASSLGMGGYTF. The CDR3 DNA sequence: TGTGCCAGCAGCTTGGGGATGGGTGGCTACACCTTC.

This clonotype was observed a handful of times. The chain couples TRBV5-6 to TRBJ2-5, with 13 nucleotides matching TRBD2. V dropped 4 bases and J dropped 4; count of bases not matched to a gene: 7. From germline, CDR1 is SGHDT and CDR2 YYEEEE. CDR3 length equals 16 residues. CDR3 amino acids: CASSASRTSGRETQYF. CDR3 DNA sequence: TGTGCCAGCAGCGCTAGTCGGACTAGCGGGAGAGAGACCCAGTACTTC.

The chain is built from TRBV5-1 and TRBJ2-5, with 7 nucleotides matching TRBD2. The CDR3 consists of 17 residues. The junction had 9 bases not matched to a gene; V was cut back by 1 base and J by 0 bases. The V gene's germline CDR1 is SGHRS and CDR2 YFSETQ. This chain's CDR3 is CASSLKGLAGHQETQYF. The CDR3 nucleotides read TGCGCCAGCAGCTTGAAGGGGTTAGCGGGCCACCAAGAGACCCAGTACTTC.

This clonotype was recorded many times. This chain uses TRBV6-5 with TRBJ1-6; the D gene is possibly TRBD1 (5 bases). Looked up from germline, CDR1 is MNHEY and CDR2 is SVGAGI. Trimming removed 8 bases at V and 4 bases at J, with 9 bases between. This CDR3 has 13 amino acids. CDR3 sequence: CASGGEYNSPLHF. Written as DNA, the CDR3 is TGTGCCAGCGGAGGGGAGTATAATTCACCCCTCCACTTT.

This rearrangement joins TRBV7-2 to TRBJ1-4, with 9 bases matching TRBD1. From germline, CDR1 is SGHTA and CDR2 FQGNSA. The CDR3 totals 13 residues. V lost 6 bases and J lost 8; bases outside the gene matches: 4. The CDR3 DNA reads TGTGCCAGCAGGGGACAGGGAGGGGAAAAACTGTTTTTT. Residues: CASRGQGGEKLFF.

There are many counts of this clonotype. The chain's CDR3 is CASSRSALAASTDTQYF. CDR3 nucleotides: TGTGCCAGCAGCCGGTCGGCGCTAGCGGCTAGCACAGATACGCAGTATTTT. The genes are TRBV7-2 and TRBJ2-3; 7 positions agree with TRBD2. The germline V gene encodes CDR1 SGHTA and CDR2 FQGNSA. The CDR3 runs to 17 residues. V lost 5 bases, J lost 0 bases, and 11 bases stayed unmatched.

This clonotype was detected many times. The chain uses TRBV5-1 and TRBJ2-1; TRBD2 aligns across 8 bases. Trimming took 4 bases from V and 1 from J; bases not matched to a gene: 4. Germline lookup yields CDR1 SGHRS and CDR2 YFSETQ. The CDR3 is made up of 15 amino acids. The CDR3 region is CASSPGLASYNEQFF. The DNA for the CDR3 is TGCGCCAGCAGCCCCGGACTAGCTTCCTACAATGAGCAGTTCTTC.